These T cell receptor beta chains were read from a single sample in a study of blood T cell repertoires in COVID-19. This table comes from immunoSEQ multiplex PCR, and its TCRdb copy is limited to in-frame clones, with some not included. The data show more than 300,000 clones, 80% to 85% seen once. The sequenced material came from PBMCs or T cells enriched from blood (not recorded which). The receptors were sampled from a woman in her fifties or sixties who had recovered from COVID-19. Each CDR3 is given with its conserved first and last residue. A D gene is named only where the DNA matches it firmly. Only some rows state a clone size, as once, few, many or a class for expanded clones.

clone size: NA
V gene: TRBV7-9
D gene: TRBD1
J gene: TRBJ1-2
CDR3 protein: CASSLEGQGSGYTF
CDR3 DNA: TGTGCCAGCAGCTTAGAGGGACAGGGAAGTGGCTACACCTTC

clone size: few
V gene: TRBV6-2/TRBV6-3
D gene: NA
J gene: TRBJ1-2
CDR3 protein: CASSSTRTRLNYGYTF
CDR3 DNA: TGTGCCAGCAGCTCCACGAGGACACGACTTAACTATGGCTACACCTTC

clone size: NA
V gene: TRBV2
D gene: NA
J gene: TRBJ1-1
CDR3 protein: CASIMTAQGKAFF
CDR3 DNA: TGTGCCAGCATTATGACGGCCCAGGGGAAAGCTTTCTTT

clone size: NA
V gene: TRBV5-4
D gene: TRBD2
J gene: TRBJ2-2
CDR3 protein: CASSLPRASGSAGELFF
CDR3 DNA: TGTGCCAGCAGCTTGCCCCGGGCTAGCGGGAGCGCCGGGGAGCTGTTTTTT

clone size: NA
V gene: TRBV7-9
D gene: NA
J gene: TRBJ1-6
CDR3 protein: CASSLDRTPLHF
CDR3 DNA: TGTGCCAGCAGCTTAGACAGAACACCCCTCCACTTT

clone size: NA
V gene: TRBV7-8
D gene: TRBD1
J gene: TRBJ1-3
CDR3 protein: CASSSYRGSGNTIYF
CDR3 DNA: TGTGCCAGCAGCAGTTACAGGGGTTCTGGAAACACCATATATTTT

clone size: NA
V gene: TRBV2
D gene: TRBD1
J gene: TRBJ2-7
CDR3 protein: CASKEDRGREQYF
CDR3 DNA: TGTGCCAGCAAGGAGGACAGGGGGCGCGAGCAGTACTTC

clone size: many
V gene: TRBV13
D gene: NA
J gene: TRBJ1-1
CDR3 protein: CASSLGGSAGAFSTEAFF
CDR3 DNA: TGTGCCAGCAGCTTAGGGGGTTCGGCAGGGGCCTTTTCCACTGAAGCTTTCTTT

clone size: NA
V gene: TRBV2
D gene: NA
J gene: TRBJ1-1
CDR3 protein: CASSEALGGPAEAFF
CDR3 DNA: TGTGCCAGCAGTGAAGCGCTGGGGGGGCCGGCTGAAGCTTTCTTT

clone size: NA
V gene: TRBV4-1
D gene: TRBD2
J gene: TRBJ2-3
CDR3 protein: CASSQDGLAGGTDTQYF
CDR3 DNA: TGCGCCAGCAGCCAAGATGGGCTAGCGGGGGGCACAGATACGCAGTATTTT

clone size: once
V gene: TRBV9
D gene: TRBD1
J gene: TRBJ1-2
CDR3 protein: CASSVGGTGPLNYGYTF
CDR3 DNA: TGTGCCAGCAGCGTAGGAGGGACAGGGCCATTAAACTATGGCTACACCTTC

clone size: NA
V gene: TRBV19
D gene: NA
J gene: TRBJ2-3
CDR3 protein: CASSAQGLSTDTQYF
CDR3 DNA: TGTGCCAGTAGCGCTCAGGGGCTAAGCACAGATACGCAGTATTTT

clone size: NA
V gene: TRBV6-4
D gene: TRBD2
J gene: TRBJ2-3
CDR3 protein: CASSDSAGGPTDTQYF
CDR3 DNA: TGTGCCAGCAGTGACTCGGCGGGAGGGCCCACAGATACGCAGTATTTT

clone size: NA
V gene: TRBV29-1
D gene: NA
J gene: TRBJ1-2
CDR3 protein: CSVTKGLFWYTF
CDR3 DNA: TGCAGCGTCACCAAGGGACTATTTTGGTACACCTTC

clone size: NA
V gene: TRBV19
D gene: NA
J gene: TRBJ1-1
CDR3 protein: CASSIMMSGGTEAFF
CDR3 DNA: TGTGCCAGTAGTATAATGATGTCAGGAGGCACTGAAGCTTTCTTT

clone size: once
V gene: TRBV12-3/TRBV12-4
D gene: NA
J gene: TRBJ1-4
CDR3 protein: CASRGTGEKLFF
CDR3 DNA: TGTGCCAGTAGGGGCACTGGTGAAAAACTGTTTTTT

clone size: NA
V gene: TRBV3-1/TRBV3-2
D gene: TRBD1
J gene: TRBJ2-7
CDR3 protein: CASSQGTGIREQYF
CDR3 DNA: TGTGCCAGCAGTCAAGGGACAGGGATACGCGAGCAGTACTTC

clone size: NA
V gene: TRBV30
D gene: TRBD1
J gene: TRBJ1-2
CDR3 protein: CACRQGGYGYTF
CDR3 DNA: TGTGCCTGCCGACAGGGAGGCTATGGCTACACCTTC

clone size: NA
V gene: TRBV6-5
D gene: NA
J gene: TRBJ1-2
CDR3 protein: CASSYSSGRAAGGYTF
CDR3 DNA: TGTGCCAGCAGTTACTCGAGTGGACGGGCCGCGGGTGGCTACACCTTC

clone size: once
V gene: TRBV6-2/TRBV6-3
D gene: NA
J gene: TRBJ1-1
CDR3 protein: CASSNTGGTEAFF
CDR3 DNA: TGTGCCAGCAGCAATACGGGGGGTACTGAAGCTTTCTTT

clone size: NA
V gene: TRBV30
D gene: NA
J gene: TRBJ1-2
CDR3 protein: CAWGMQGSWGYTF
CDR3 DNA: TGTGCCTGGGGGATGCAGGGTTCGTGGGGCTACACCTTC

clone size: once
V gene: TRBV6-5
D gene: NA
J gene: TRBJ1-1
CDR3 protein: CASSYSRGRNTEAFF
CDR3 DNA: TGTGCCAGCAGTTACTCGCGTGGTAGGAACACTGAAGCTTTCTTT

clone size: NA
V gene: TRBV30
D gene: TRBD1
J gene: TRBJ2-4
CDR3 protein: CAWMIQGAVKNIQYF
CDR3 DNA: TGTGCCTGGATGATACAGGGGGCGGTCAAAAACATTCAGTACTTC

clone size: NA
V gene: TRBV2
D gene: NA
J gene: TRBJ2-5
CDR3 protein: CASREGSRQETQYF
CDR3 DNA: TGTGCCAGCAGGGAAGGCTCCCGGCAAGAGACCCAGTACTTC

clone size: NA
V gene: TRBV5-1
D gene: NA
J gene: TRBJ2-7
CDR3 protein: CASSLVQTAPYEQYF
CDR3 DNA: TGCGCCAGCAGCTTGGTACAGACAGCTCCCTACGAGCAGTACTTC

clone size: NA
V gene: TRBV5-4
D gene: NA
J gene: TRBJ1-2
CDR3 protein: CASSLEGLSYGYTF
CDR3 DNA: TGTGCCAGCAGCCTAGAGGGCTTAAGCTATGGCTACACCTTC

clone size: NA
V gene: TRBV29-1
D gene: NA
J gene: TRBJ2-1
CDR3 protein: CSVEALPFYNEQFF
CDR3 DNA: TGCAGCGTCGAGGCGCTACCCTTCTACAATGAGCAGTTCTTC

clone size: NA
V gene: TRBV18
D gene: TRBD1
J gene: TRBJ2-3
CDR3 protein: CASSPPVGTETDTQYF
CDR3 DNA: TGTGCCAGCTCACCACCGGTAGGGACAGAAACAGATACGCAGTATTTT

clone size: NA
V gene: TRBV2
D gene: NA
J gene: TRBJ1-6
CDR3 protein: CASSDLRVRGNSPLHF
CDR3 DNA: TGTGCCAGCAGTGATTTACGGGTCAGGGGAAATTCACCCCTCCACTTT

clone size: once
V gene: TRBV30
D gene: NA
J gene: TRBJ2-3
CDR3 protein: CAWSDHTIYLADTQYF
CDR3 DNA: TGTGCCTGGAGTGATCACACCATATACCTTGCAGATACGCAGTATTTT

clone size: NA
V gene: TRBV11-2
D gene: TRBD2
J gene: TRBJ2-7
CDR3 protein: CASSLSPGLAGGPGYEQYF
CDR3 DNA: TGTGCCAGCAGCCTGTCACCGGGACTAGCGGGAGGCCCAGGCTACGAGCAGTACTTC

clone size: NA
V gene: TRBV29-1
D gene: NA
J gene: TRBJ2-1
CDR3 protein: CSVKPGLVNEQFF
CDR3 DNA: TGCAGCGTCAAGCCGGGACTTGTCAATGAGCAGTTCTTC

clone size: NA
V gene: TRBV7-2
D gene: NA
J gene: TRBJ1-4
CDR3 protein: CASSHRGRTNEKLFF
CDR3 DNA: TGTGCCAGCAGCCATAGGGGAAGAACTAATGAAAAACTGTTTTTT

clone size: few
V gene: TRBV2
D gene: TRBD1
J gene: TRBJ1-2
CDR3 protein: CASRIGTAYGYTF
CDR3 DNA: TGTGCCAGCAGGATCGGGACAGCCTATGGCTACACCTTC

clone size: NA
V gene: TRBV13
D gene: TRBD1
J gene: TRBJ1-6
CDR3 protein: CASSLGDRVRRSYNSPLHF
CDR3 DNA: TGTGCCAGCAGCTTAGGGGACAGGGTGAGGAGGTCCTATAATTCACCCCTCCACTTT

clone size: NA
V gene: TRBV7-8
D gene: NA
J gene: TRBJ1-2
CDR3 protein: CASSPGLSYGYTF
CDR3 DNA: TGTGCCAGCAGCCCGGGTCTGAGCTATGGCTACACCTTC

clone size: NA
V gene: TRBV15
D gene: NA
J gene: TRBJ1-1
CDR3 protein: CATSRGWQSEAFF
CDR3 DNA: TGTGCCACCAGCAGAGGTTGGCAGTCTGAAGCTTTCTTT

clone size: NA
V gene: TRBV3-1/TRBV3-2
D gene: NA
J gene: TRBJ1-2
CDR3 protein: CASSQGGIHGYTF
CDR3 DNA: TGTGCCAGCAGCCAAGGGGGCATTCATGGCTACACCTTC

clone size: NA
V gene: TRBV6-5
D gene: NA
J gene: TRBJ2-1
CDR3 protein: CASSYSTRGPFYEQFF
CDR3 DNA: TGTGCCAGCAGTTACTCGACTAGGGGCCCTTTTTATGAGCAGTTCTTC

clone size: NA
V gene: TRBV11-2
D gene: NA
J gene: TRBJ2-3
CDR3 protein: CASSLAKGFTDTQYF
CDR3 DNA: TGTGCCAGCAGCCTTGCAAAGGGGTTCACAGATACGCAGTATTTT

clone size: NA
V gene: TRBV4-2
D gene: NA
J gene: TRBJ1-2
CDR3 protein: CASSFAGAKDYGYTF
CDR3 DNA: TGTGCCAGCAGCTTTGCAGGGGCGAAGGACTATGGCTACACCTTC

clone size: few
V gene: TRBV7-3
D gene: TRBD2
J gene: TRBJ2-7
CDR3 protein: CASSPATSGTTYEQYF
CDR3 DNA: TGTGCCAGCAGCCCGGCGACTAGCGGGACCACCTACGAGCAGTACTTC

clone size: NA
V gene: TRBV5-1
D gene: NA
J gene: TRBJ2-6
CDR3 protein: CASSLESSGANVLTF
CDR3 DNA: TGCGCCAGCAGCTTGGAGAGCTCTGGGGCCAACGTCCTGACTTTC

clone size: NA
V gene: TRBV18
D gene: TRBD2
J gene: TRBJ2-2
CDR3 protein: CASSPTSGRPGELFF
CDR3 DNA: TGTGCCAGCTCGCCAACTAGCGGGAGACCCGGGGAGCTGTTTTTT

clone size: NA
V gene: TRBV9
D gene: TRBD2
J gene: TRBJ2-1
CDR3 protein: CASSVANPGLAGVVEQFF
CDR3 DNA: TGTGCCAGCAGCGTAGCGAACCCCGGACTAGCGGGAGTTGTTGAGCAGTTCTTC